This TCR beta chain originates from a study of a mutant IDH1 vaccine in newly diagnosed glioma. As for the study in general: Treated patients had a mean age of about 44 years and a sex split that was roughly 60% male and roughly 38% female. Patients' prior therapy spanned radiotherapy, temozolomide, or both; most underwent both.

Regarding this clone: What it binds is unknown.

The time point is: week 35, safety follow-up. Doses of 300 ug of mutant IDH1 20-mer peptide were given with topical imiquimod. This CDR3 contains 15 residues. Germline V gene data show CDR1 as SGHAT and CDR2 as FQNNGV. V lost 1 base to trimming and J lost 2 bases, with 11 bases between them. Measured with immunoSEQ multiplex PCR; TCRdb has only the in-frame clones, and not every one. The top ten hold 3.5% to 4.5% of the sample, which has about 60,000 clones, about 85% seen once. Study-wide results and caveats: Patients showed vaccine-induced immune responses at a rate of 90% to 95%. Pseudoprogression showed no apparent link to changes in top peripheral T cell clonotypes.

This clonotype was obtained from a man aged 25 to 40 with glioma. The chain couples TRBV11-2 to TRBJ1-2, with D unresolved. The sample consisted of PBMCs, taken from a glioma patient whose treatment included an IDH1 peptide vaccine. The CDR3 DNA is TGTGCCAGCAGCTTAGGGCCGGGGAAGAACTATGGCTACACCTTC. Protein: CASSLGPGKNYGYTF.